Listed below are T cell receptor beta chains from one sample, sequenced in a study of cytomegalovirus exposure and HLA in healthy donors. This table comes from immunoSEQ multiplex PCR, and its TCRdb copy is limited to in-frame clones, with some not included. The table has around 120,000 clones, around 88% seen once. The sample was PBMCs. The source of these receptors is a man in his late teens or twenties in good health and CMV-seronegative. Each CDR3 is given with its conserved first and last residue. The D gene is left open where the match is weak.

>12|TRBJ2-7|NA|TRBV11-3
CASSLPAGEQYF
TGTGCCAGCAGCCTCCCGGCAGGGGAGCAGTACTTC
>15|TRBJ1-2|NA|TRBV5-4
CASSPVGGEWDGYTF
TGTGCCAGCAGCCCAGTAGGGGGAGAGTGGGATGGCTACACCTTC
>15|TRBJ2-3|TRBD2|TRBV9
CASSPTAGGTDTQYF
TGTGCCAGCAGCCCCACAGCGGGGGGCACAGATACGCAGTATTTT
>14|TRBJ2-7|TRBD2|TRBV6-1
CASSTPAGAYEQYF
TGTGCCAGCAGTACCCCTGCGGGGGCCTACGAGCAGTACTTC
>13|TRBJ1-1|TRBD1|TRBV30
CAWSEQGAGEAFF
TGTGCCTGGAGTGAACAGGGGGCGGGTGAAGCTTTCTTT
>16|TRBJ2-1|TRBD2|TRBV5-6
CASSGLLAGAGNEQFF
TGTGCCAGCAGCGGCCTACTAGCGGGAGCTGGCAATGAGCAGTTCTTC
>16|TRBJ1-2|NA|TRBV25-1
CASSDLTGLANYGYTF
TGTGCCAGCAGTGATCTGACAGGACTAGCTAACTATGGCTACACCTTC
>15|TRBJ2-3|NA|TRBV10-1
CASSALGITPDTQYF
TGCGCCAGCAGTGCCCTAGGAATTACCCCAGATACGCAGTATTTT
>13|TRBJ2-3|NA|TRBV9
CASSVESMSTQYF
TGTGCCAGCAGCGTAGAGAGTATGAGTACGCAGTATTTT
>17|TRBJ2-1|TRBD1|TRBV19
CASSGYPTGQGFDEQFF
TGTGCCAGTAGTGGGTACCCAACAGGACAGGGGTTCGATGAGCAGTTCTTC
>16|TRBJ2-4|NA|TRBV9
CASSVGEELAKNIQYF
TGTGCCAGCAGCGTAGGCGAAGAACTAGCCAAAAACATTCAGTACTTC